Reported below is one T cell receptor (beta chain). What antigen it recognizes has not been identified. The junction does not match germline at one end; this may be a read error. The CDR3 spans 16 residues, from the cysteine through the phenylalanine. Only CDR3 DNA remains: 48 bases, in frame from the first base. From the germline V gene (reference sequence), CDR1 is DFQATT and CDR2 is SNEGSKA. The sample belongs to a study of T-cell reconstitution after alpha-beta-depleted transplantation in children (dated by TCRdb to the mid-2010s). Context from the whole study: T-cell immune reconstitution after TCRalphabeta/CD19-depleted allogeneic hematopoietic cell transplantation in children was quantitatively tracked in the study by means of TCR repertoire profiling.

Library generation was performed with PCR. This sample was sequenced with an Illumina HiSeq 2500. Molecular barcoding was employed in the preparation of TCR libraries, with unique molecular identifiers being used to normalize TCRbeta repertoire quantification. In-frame beta chains were kept once TCRdb had trimmed the public reads at Q25 with fastp and called clones with MiXCR. Each CDR3 protein gets just one entry, which takes the most common genes and DNA from the rows behind it. The sample table records approximately 240,000 distinct CDR3 sequences; more than 7.5% of these occur just once. 5% to 5.5% of the sample is in the top ten clones.

The sample here was PBMCs from the stem cell graft donor, taken from the stem cell graft. This chain joins TRBV20-1 to TRBJ1-6, with the D gene call left open. The TCR originated in a human donor who donated a stem cell graft to a child with SCID. The nucleotide sequence is TGCTGTGCTCTTTTCCCCGGCGGCTCTCATAATTCACCCCTCCACTTT. This sequence encodes CCALFPGGSHNSPLHF.